This entry lists 22 T cell receptor beta chains sequenced from one sample in a study of T-cell reconstitution after alpha-beta-depleted transplantation in children. This sample's TCRbeta library carried unique molecular identifier barcodes. TCRdb recomputed calls from the PCR reads with MiXCR, one row per CDR3 protein. The sample shows around 800,000 distinct CDR3 sequences, less than 20% of them seen only once. The sequenced sample was PBMCs, mostly from graft donor cells, obtained 360 days after TCRalphabeta/CD19-depleted stem cell transplant. These receptors were obtained from a male patient between 10 and 17 years old who had a stem cell transplant for acute lymphoblastic leukemia, so the T cells may come from the graft donor.

This clonotype was detected only a few times. The genes are TRBV5-4 and TRBJ2-1, with TRBD2 identical over 9 bases. J was trimmed by 3 bases and V by 4 bases; bases with no gene match: 5. The CDR3 contains 15 residues. The germline V gene encodes CDR1 SGHNT and CDR2 YYREEE (reference sequence). CDR3 DNA: TGTGCCAGCAGCCAAGGACTAGCGAACTACAATGAGCAGTTCTTC. Protein: CASSQGLANYNEQFF.

The rearrangement joins TRBV7-2 to TRBJ2-1, with 10 bases that match TRBD1. V shed 4 bases, J shed 4 bases, and the junction held 7 bases outside the gene matches. Germline V gene lookup returns CDR1 SGHTA and CDR2 FQGNSA. The CDR3 is made up of 16 amino acids. The CDR3 is CASSSLGTGVYNEQFF. The CDR3 coding sequence is TGTGCCAGCAGCTCTCTTGGGACAGGGGTTTACAATGAGCAGTTCTTC.

The chain links TRBV5-1 to TRBJ2-5; D may be TRBD1 (6 bases). Trimming cost V 4 bases and J 1 base, with 17 bases left between them. CDR3 size: 16 residues. Germline CDR1 is SGHRS and CDR2 is YFSETQ. This chain's CDR3 is CASSITRDRSQETQYF. In DNA, the CDR3 is TGCGCCAGCAGCATTACCAGAGACAGGAGCCAAGAGACCCAGTACTTC. The complete variable domain, with remaining parts taken from reference TRBV5-1 and TRBJ2-5, reads KAGVTQTPRYLIKTRGQQVTLSCSPISGHRSVSWYQQTPGQGLQFLFEYFSETQRNKGNFPGRFSGRQFSNSRSEMNVSTLELGDSALYLCASSITRDRSQETQYFGPGTRLLVL.

This clonotype was detected a few times. The chain has TRBV5-1 and TRBJ2-6; D is possibly TRBD2 (6 bases). Trimming removed 4 bases at V and 0 bases at J, with 14 bases between. This CDR3 region has 17 residues. Per the germline V gene, CDR1 is SGHRS and CDR2 is YFSETQ. The CDR3 DNA reads TGCGCCAGCAGCATTTCGGGACTGAGCTCTGGGGCCAACGTCCTGACTTTC. It translates to CASSISGLSSGANVLTF.

In its sample, this clonotype was seen a few times. The rearrangement uses TRBV20-1 and TRBJ2-3; maybe TRBD1 (6 bases). This CDR3 has 13 residues. The germline gives CDR1 DFQATT, CDR2 SNEGSKA (reference sequence). Trimming left V 6 bases short and J 4 bases short, with 14 bases between. The CDR3, as DNA: TGCAGTGCCTCAAGACAGGTTTCAGATACGCAGTATTTT. Its protein product is CSASRQVSDTQYF.

The chain couples TRBV5-1 to TRBJ2-4, with no clear D. There are 15 residues in the CDR3. The ends were cut back, 4 bases at V and 0 bases at J, with 11 bases in the middle. Germline-derived CDR1 and CDR2 are SGHRS and YFSETQ. Here the CDR3 reads CASSPVSGAKNIQYF. The CDR3 nucleotides are TGCGCCAGCAGCCCCGTGAGTGGAGCCAAAAACATTCAGTACTTC.

The CDR3 bases are TGTGCCAGCAGCTTTGCGGAGGGTTACGTATATGTGCAGTATTTT. Translating gives CASSFAEGYVYVQYF. This chain connects TRBV12-1 to TRBJ2-3; TRBD2, as called in the table, went unchecked against the DNA. TRBV12-1 is a pseudogene locus. The CDR3 consists of 15 residues.

The V call is TRBV20-1, the J call TRBJ2-7; the match to TRBD2 covers 9 bases. CDR3 length equals 13 residues. Per the germline V gene, CDR1 is DFQATT and CDR2 is SNEGSKA (reference sequence). V trimming: 6 bases; J trimming: 2 bases; junction bases outside the gene matches: 5. The CDR3 DNA reads as TGCAGTGCCAGTAGCGGGAGAACCTACGAGCAGTACTTC. It is translated as CSASSGRTYEQYF.

The chain joins TRBV12-3 or TRBV12-4 to TRBJ2-7, with TRBD2 matching 13 bases. V trimming: 7 bases; J trimming: 9 bases; junction bases outside the gene matches: 6. The length of the CDR3 is 13 residues. The CDR3 reads CASKGTSGMRQYF. The CDR3 DNA follows: TGTGCCAGCAAGGGGACTAGCGGGATGAGGCAGTACTTC.

The chain couples TRBV4-1 to TRBJ2-3, with D hard to call. CDR1 MGHRA and CDR2 YSYEKL come from the germline V gene. Deletions cut 5 bases from V and 2 bases from J, with 11 bases between. This CDR3 contains 14 residues. CDR3 amino acids: CASSWERATDTQYF. CDR3 nucleotide sequence: TGCGCCAGCAGCTGGGAAAGGGCCACAGATACGCAGTATTTT.

The chain carries TRBV18 and TRBJ2-7; 12 bases are a match to TRBD2. V lost 9 bases and J lost 4; bases outside the gene matches: 4. Germline lookup yields CDR1 KGHSH and CDR2 LQKENI. There are 13 residues in the CDR3. CDR3 residues: CASCGTSGYEQYF. DNA for the CDR3: TGTGCCAGTTGTGGGACTAGCGGGTACGAGCAGTACTTC.

This clonotype has just a few counts. The chain carries TRBV7-2 and TRBJ2-5, with D unclear. The V gene's germline CDR1 is SGHTA and CDR2 FQGNSA. Trimming took off 0 bases at V and 3 bases at J, with 14 bases between the two ends. CDR3 length: 16 amino acids. CDR3 region: CASSLAWVFTEETQYF. The CDR3, as DNA: TGTGCCAGCAGCTTAGCTTGGGTTTTCACAGAAGAGACCCAGTACTTC.

This clonotype was counted between two and nine times. The rearrangement links TRBV11-2 to TRBJ2-1; TRBD1 or TRBD2 may be the D gene (6 bases each). CDR1 is SGHAT, CDR2 FQNNGV, per germline. Trimming left V 0 bases short and J 3 bases short, with 21 bases between. This CDR3 has 19 residues. CDR3 nucleotides: TGTGCCAGCAGCTTAGAAGGCCGAGCTAGGGGGAGGCTCTACAATGAGCAGTTCTTC. Amino acid sequence: CASSLEGRARGRLYNEQFF. Filled out from reference TRBV11-2 and TRBJ2-1, the complete variable domain reads EAGVAQSPRYKIIEKRQSVAFWCNPISGHATLYWYQQILGQGPKLLIQFQNNGVVDDSQLPKDRFSAERLKGVDSTLKIQPAKLEDSAVYLCASSLEGRARGRLYNEQFFGPGTRLTVL.

This rearrangement joins TRBV20-1 to TRBJ1-1; TRBD1 matches at 9 bases. There are 12 residues in the CDR3. Germline V gene data show CDR1 as DFQATT and CDR2 as SNEGSKA (reference sequence). The CDR3 region is CTLGQGGTEAFF. Here the CDR3 DNA reads TGCACCCTGGGACAGGGTGGCACTGAAGCTTTCTTT.

The gene calls are TRBV4-1 and TRBJ1-5; D call uncertain. Trimming stripped 1 base from V and 0 bases from J, with 16 bases between. CDR3 size: 18 residues. The germline V gene has CDR1 MGHRA and CDR2 YSYEKL. CDR3 nucleotide sequence: TGCGCCAGCAGCCAAGGGAAGCGAGCAGGATATAGCAATCAGCCCCAGCATTTT. This translates into CASSQGKRAGYSNQPQHF.

This clonotype was observed at least ten times. V usage is TRBV7-9 and J usage is TRBJ2-5, with D perhaps TRBD2 (5 bases). The CDR3 is made up of 15 amino acids. Germline CDR1 is SEHNR and CDR2 is FQNEAQ (reference sequence). The V gene lost 5 bases and the J gene lost 0 bases, with 13 bases spanning the gap. In nucleotides, the CDR3 is TGTGCCAGCAGCCCCCCCGGGAAAAACCAAGAGACCCAGTACTTC. It is translated as CASSPPGKNQETQYF.

This clonotype was recorded a few times. The chain couples TRBV7-3 to TRBJ2-3, with TRBD2 as a possible D gene (5 bases). CDR3 size: 16 residues. Looked up from germline, CDR1 is SGHTA and CDR2 is FQGTGA. V was trimmed by 5 bases and J by 2 bases, leaving 17 bases between them. The chain's CDR3 is CASSPGLSPFTDTQYF. In DNA, the CDR3 is TGTGCCAGCAGCCCCGGACTGAGCCCATTCACAGATACGCAGTATTTT. Full variable domain (rest looked up from reference TRBV7-3 and TRBJ2-3): GAGVSQTPSNKVTEKGKYVELRCDPISGHTALYWYRQSLGQGPEFLIYFQGTGAADDSGLPNDRFFAVRPEGSVSTLKIQRTERGDSAVYLCASSPGLSPFTDTQYFGPGTRLTVL.

This clonotype was counted at least ten times. The chain couples TRBV4-1 to TRBJ2-7; D possibly corresponds to TRBD2 (5 bases). The CDR3 length is 14 residues. Trimming left V 4 bases short and J 3 bases short, with 13 bases between. CDR1 is MGHRA and CDR2 is YSYEKL in the germline V gene. The CDR3 nucleotides read TGCGCCAGCAGCCCTCTAGCTGTCCACTACGAGCAGTACTTC. Translated: CASSPLAVHYEQYF.

The table lists this clonotype with a few counts. The chain couples TRBV5-1 to TRBJ2-2; TRBD1 might be the D (5 bases). CDR3 length: 15 amino acids. Germline V gives CDR1 SGHRS, CDR2 YFSETQ. V lost 1 base, J lost 3 bases, and 10 bases lay in between. CDR3 coding DNA: TGCGCCAGCAGCTTGTCAGGGTCGGACACCGGGGAGCTGTTTTTT. It yields the protein CASSLSGSDTGELFF.

The V and J genes are TRBV12-3 or TRBV12-4 and TRBJ2-3; 14 bases agree with TRBD2. The CDR3 has 16 amino acids. The V segment lost 7 bases and the J segment 3 bases; nucleotides outside the gene matches: 6. In DNA, the CDR3 is TGTGCCAGCACTCCGGGACTAGCGGGAGTAACAGATACGCAGTATTTT. Translating gives CASTPGLAGVTDTQYF.

The chain combines TRBV18 with TRBJ2-5; 8 bases line up with TRBD1. The CDR3 spans 15 residues. V was pared by 2 bases and J by 1 base, with 3 bases of the junction left unmatched. Germline V lookup: CDR1 KGHSH, CDR2 LQKENI. The DNA for the CDR3 is TGTGCCAGCTCACCATTGACAGGGGTCCAAGAGACCCAGTACTTC. It codes for CASSPLTGVQETQYF.

The chain employs TRBV4-1 and TRBJ2-1; 7 bases are shared with TRBD2. Unmatched junction bases numbered 21, after V lost 6 bases and J lost 1 base. Germline lookup yields CDR1 MGHRA and CDR2 YSYEKL. This CDR3 is built from 20 residues. The CDR3 DNA is TGCGCCAGCAGACCTCCTGGGAGGGCGCCCAGGTTGCCGTCCTACAATGAGCAGTTCTTC. Encoded protein: CASRPPGRAPRLPSYNEQFF.